One and the same sample provided the 26 T cell receptor beta chains below, sequenced in a study of T cells after yellow fever vaccination. TCRdb processed the 5' RACE reads anew with MiXCR; each CDR3 protein has one entry. Seen here are some 340,000 distinct CDR3 sequences, roughly 3.9% observed once, and the top ten hold under 30%. The sequenced sample was PBMCs, obtained 5 days after the yellow fever booster vaccination. Receptor source: a man aged 18 to 30 who received the YFV17D yellow fever vaccine.

This clonotype was recorded a few times. This rearrangement joins TRBV20-1 to TRBJ1-1; D is perhaps TRBD1 (5 bases). Germline CDR1 is DFQATT and CDR2 is SNEGSKA (reference sequence). CDR3 length: 15 residues. V lost 1 base and J lost 9, with 21 bases in between. This chain's CDR3 is CSARGQGRNQVQAFF. Written as DNA, the CDR3 is TGCAGTGCTAGAGGTCAGGGTAGAAACCAAGTCCAAGCTTTCTTT.

The table lists this clonotype with many counts. V is TRBV7-9 and J is TRBJ1-2; D is possibly TRBD1 (5 bases). Per germline, CDR1 SEHNR and CDR2 FQNEAQ (reference sequence). The CDR3 spans 13 residues. V lost 3 bases, J lost 5 bases, and 10 bases lay in between. DNA of the CDR3: TGTGCCAGCAGCTTCTACACAGGATATGGCTACACCTTC. This gives the protein CASSFYTGYGYTF.

Ten or more counts support this clonotype. The chain combines TRBV18 with TRBJ2-1; TRBD2 matches 9 bases. CDR1 and CDR2 from the germline V gene are KGHSH and LQKENI. V was pared by 6 bases and J by 1 base, with 4 bases of the junction left unmatched. This CDR3 is built from 15 residues. CDR3 in amino acids: CASSAGLASYNEQFF. Here the CDR3 DNA reads TGTGCCAGCTCTGCTGGACTAGCGTCCTACAATGAGCAGTTCTTC.

This clonotype was seen at least ten times. The chain recombines TRBV20-1 with TRBJ2-2; 8 bases map to TRBD1. V lost 2 bases to trimming and J lost 2 bases; unmatched junction nucleotides: 7. This CDR3 has 16 amino acids. In germline, CDR1 is DFQATT, CDR2 SNEGSKA (reference sequence). Written as DNA, the CDR3 is TGCAGTGCTAGATCCTCACAGGGGGGAAACACCGGGGAGCTGTTTTTT. As protein: CSARSSQGGNTGELFF.

On this clonotype: An end of the junction differs from the germline gene, which may be a read error. CDR3 coding DNA: TGCAGTGCTGGCATTTGGACAGGAAATATGAGCAATCAGCCCCAGAATTTT. The encoded protein is CSAGIWTGNMSNQPQNF. V gene TRBV20-1 combines with J gene TRBJ1-5, with 7 bases matching TRBD1. This CDR3 contains 17 residues. Germline lookup yields CDR1 DFQATT and CDR2 SNEGSKA (reference sequence).

The sample holds many counts of this clonotype. This CDR3 reads CASSYAGGRDEQYF. CDR3 nucleotides: TGTGCCAGCAGTTACGCGGGGGGGCGGGACGAGCAGTACTTC. This chain uses TRBV12-3 or TRBV12-4 with TRBJ2-7; 9 bases align to TRBD2. Trimming cost V 4 bases and J 5 bases; bases outside gene matches: 6. This CDR3 has 14 amino acids.

This clonotype was seen at least ten times. The chain combines TRBV10-3 with TRBJ2-7; TRBD1 or TRBD2 may be the D gene (5 bases each). From germline, CDR1 is ENHRY and CDR2 SYGVKD. The V end was cut by 4 bases, the J end by 1 base, with 11 bases between. The CDR3 runs 14 residues. The CDR3 spells CAISGTGTSYEQYF. The CDR3 DNA is TGTGCCATCAGTGGGACCGGGACGTCCTACGAGCAGTACTTC.

This clonotype has only a few counts. The chain links TRBV7-2 to TRBJ2-5, with D perhaps matching TRBD2 (6 bases). This CDR3 region has 15 residues. Looked up from germline, CDR1 is SGHTA and CDR2 is FQGNSA. V was pared by 0 bases and J by 0 bases, with 8 bases between. CDR3 DNA sequence: TGTGCCAGCAGCTTAGCTCTAGCGAACCAAGAGACCCAGTACTTC. It is translated as CASSLALANQETQYF.

The V and J genes are TRBV11-3 and TRBJ2-7; tentative D call: TRBD1 (6 bases). CDR1 and CDR2 (germline): SGHNT, YENEEA. The CDR3 is 17 amino acids. V was pared by 0 bases and J by 1 base, with 16 bases between. The CDR3 loop reads CASSLEGRGRYSYEQYF. CDR3 bases: TGTGCCAGCAGCTTAGAAGGCAGGGGAAGGTATTCCTACGAGCAGTACTTC.

The rearrangement links TRBV7-3 to TRBJ2-3; 8 bases line up with TRBD1. The germline gives CDR1 SGHTA, CDR2 FQGTGA. With 4 bases clipped from V and 5 bases from J, the junction kept 11 bases outside the gene matches. This CDR3 has 16 amino acids. The CDR3 nucleotides are TGTGCCAGCAGCTCCACCGGACAGGGAGTCAGAGATACGCAGTATTTT. This codes for CASSSTGQGVRDTQYF.

The chain links TRBV12-3 or TRBV12-4 to TRBJ2-3; D tentatively fits TRBD1 or TRBD2 (6 bases each). V lost 5 bases to trimming and J lost 4 bases, with 13 bases between them. This CDR3 is 14 amino acids long. This CDR3 reads CASSGGPLADTQYF. CDR3 sequence (DNA): TGTGCCAGCAGTGGGGGGCCTCTCGCAGATACGCAGTATTTT.

V and J are TRBV2 and TRBJ2-7, with 8 bases lining up with TRBD2. After removal of 5 bases from V and 2 bases from J, the junction contained 8 bases not matched to a gene. Germline CDR1 reads SNHLY; CDR2 reads FYNNEI. The CDR3 sequence is 15 residues long. CDR3 region: CASSPLRGVAYEQYF. CDR3 bases: TGTGCCAGCAGTCCATTGCGGGGGGTCGCCTACGAGCAGTACTTC.

The chain recombines TRBV6-6 with TRBJ1-5; no firm D call. Trimming took 2 bases from V and 4 from J, leaving 9 bases between them. CDR1 is MNHNY, CDR2 SVGAGI, per germline (reference sequence). CDR3 size: 14 residues. The CDR3 DNA is TGTGCCAGCAGTTACGGACGGGAGAATCAGCCCCAGCATTTT. Protein sequence: CASSYGRENQPQHF.

The chain is built from TRBV18 and TRBJ1-1, with D possibly being TRBD1 (5 bases). Looked up from germline, CDR1 is KGHSH and CDR2 is LQKENI. V was clipped by 5 bases and J by 6 bases, with 13 bases between them. This CDR3 has 13 amino acids. The CDR3 coding sequence is TGTGCCAGCTCAACGAGGGAAGGGGCTGAAGCTTTCTTT. Translating it yields CASSTREGAEAFF.

This clonotype was seen repeatedly, ten times or more. The chain links TRBV4-1 to TRBJ2-7, with a tentative D call TRBD1 (6 bases). CDR1 is MGHRA and CDR2 is YSYEKL in the germline V gene. This CDR3 comprises 17 residues. Trimming left V 2 bases short and J 5 bases short, with 22 bases between. The CDR3 loop is CASSQLLRQVPPHEQYF. For the CDR3, the DNA is TGCGCCAGCAGCCAACTCTTAAGACAGGTGCCTCCCCACGAGCAGTACTTC.

The chain joins TRBV20-1 to TRBJ2-3; TRBD1 agrees at 12 bases. This CDR3 contains 17 residues. The junction had 11 bases not matched to a gene; V was cut back by 4 bases and J by 3 bases. Germline CDR1 is DFQATT and CDR2 is SNEGSKA (reference sequence). CDR3: CSATGTGGGSGTDTQYF. CDR3 DNA sequence: TGCAGTGCTACCGGGACAGGGGGCGGGAGTGGGACAGATACGCAGTATTTT.

This chain joins TRBV10-3 and TRBJ1-1; possible D gene TRBD1, 6 bases. V dropped 6 bases and J dropped 1 base, with 12 bases sitting between them. CDR3 length: 14 residues. Germline CDR1 ENHRY, CDR2 SYGVKD. CDR3 nucleotide sequence: TGTGCCATCAGCCTTAAACAGGGGAACACTGAAGCTTTCTTT. It encodes CAISLKQGNTEAFF.

This clonotype has a handful of counts. This chain uses TRBV5-1 with TRBJ1-2; the D gene is possibly TRBD1 (6 bases). V was clipped by 5 bases and J by 4 bases, with 18 bases between them. This CDR3 contains 15 residues. Germline V gene sequence: CDR1 SGHRS, CDR2 YFSETQ. CDR3: CASSPDRTTFYGYTF. CDR3 DNA sequence: TGCGCCAGCAGTCCCGACAGGACAACCTTCTATGGCTACACCTTC.

The sample holds many counts of this clonotype. This chain connects TRBV5-1 to TRBJ2-5; D may be TRBD2 (5 bases). CDR3 length: 13 amino acids. V was pared by 4 bases and J by 5 bases, with 12 bases between. Germline V gene sequence: CDR1 SGHRS, CDR2 YFSETQ. Written as DNA, the CDR3 is TGCGCCAGCAGCGACCTCGCGGGCGAGACCCAGTACTTC. Protein product: CASSDLAGETQYF.

The rearrangement uses TRBV5-1 and TRBJ2-7, with unresolved D. This CDR3 is built from 11 residues. V lost 0 bases and J lost 7, with 5 bases in between. The germline V gene has CDR1 SGHRS and CDR2 YFSETQ. CDR3 DNA: TGCGCCAGCAGCTTGGAGGTTGAGCAGTACTTC. Protein product: CASSLEVEQYF.

The chain is built from TRBV11-2 and TRBJ1-6; D remains unclear. The CDR3 runs to 16 residues. Germline assignment: CDR1 SGHAT and CDR2 FQNNGV. V gave up 6 bases and J gave up 7 bases, with 19 bases separating them. This CDR3 reads CASRHYPVQMNSPLHF. CDR3 bases: TGTGCCAGCAGACATTATCCGGTCCAAATGAATTCACCCCTCCACTTT.

This clonotype was counted ten times or more. J is TRBJ1-1 and V is TRBV7-9; no reliable D call. CDR1 and CDR2 (germline): SEHNR, FQNEAQ (reference sequence). This CDR3 comprises 13 residues. V gave up 2 bases and J gave up 6 bases, with 10 bases separating them. The CDR3 DNA is TGTGCCAGCAGCTTAAGGATAGTCCCTGAAGCTTTCTTT. Translation gives CASSLRIVPEAFF. Full variable domain (remainder filled in from reference TRBV7-9 and TRBJ1-1): DTGVSQNPRHKITKRGQNVTFRCDPISEHNRLYWYRQTLGQGPEFLTYFQNEAQLEKSRLLSDRFSAERPKGSFSTLEIQRTEQGDSAMYLCASSLRIVPEAFFGQGTRLTVV.

This clonotype occurred many times. The chain has TRBV3-1 and TRBJ2-5; perhaps TRBD1 as D (6 bases). This CDR3 has 11 residues. V shed 4 bases and J shed 12 bases, with 12 bases lying between them. Germline assignment: CDR1 LGHDT and CDR2 YNNKEL (reference sequence). The CDR3 DNA reads TGTGCCAGCAGCCTCGGGACAAACGAGTACTTC. Its protein product is CASSLGTNEYF.

The chain couples TRBV24-1 to TRBJ1-2; D unresolved. V was shortened by 3 bases and J by 6 bases, with 7 bases between the two germline ends. CDR3 size: 12 residues. Germline assignment: CDR1 KGHDR and CDR2 SFDVKD. CDR3 DNA sequence: TGTGCCACCAGTGATGGGATGGATGGCTACACCTTC. Residues: CATSDGMDGYTF.

This clonotype showed up just a few times. V gene TRBV19 combines with J gene TRBJ2-5, with D perhaps TRBD1 (6 bases). The CDR3 is 16 residues long. V gave up 4 bases and J gave up 5 bases, with 20 bases separating them. The germline V gene has CDR1 LNHDA and CDR2 SQIVND (reference sequence). CDR3 amino acids: CASSKNTGSIWETQYF. Written as DNA, the CDR3 is TGTGCCAGTAGTAAGAATACAGGGAGTATATGGGAGACCCAGTACTTC. Combining the CDR3 with reference TRBV19 and TRBJ2-5 gives the whole variable domain DGGITQSPKYLFRKEGQNVTLSCEQNLNHDAMYWYRQDPGQGLRLIYYSQIVNDFQKGDIAEGYSVSREKKESFPLTVTSAQKNPTAFYLCASSKNTGSIWETQYFGPGTRLLVL.

The table lists this clonotype with a few counts. This sequence joins TRBV29-1 and TRBJ2-3; TRBD1 or TRBD2 may be the D gene (5 bases each). Germline V gene data show CDR1 as SQVTM and CDR2 as ANQGSEA. This CDR3 spans 15 amino acids. Trimming pared 6 bases from V and 1 base from J, leaving 17 bases between. As DNA, the CDR3 is TGCAGCGTCGAGGGGCCTACAGGAGGCACAGATACGCAGTATTTT. Protein sequence: CSVEGPTGGTDTQYF.